Given below is one T cell receptor beta chain in context. Its matching antigen is unknown. Only in-frame clones appear in the TCRdb table, and some are missing; sequencing was by immunoSEQ multiplex PCR. In the table there are over 20,000 clones, about nine tenths of which are singletons. The data originate from a study of T cell responses to AZD1222 COVID-19 vaccine. The V end was cut by 5 bases, the J end by 4 bases, with 14 bases between. The germline V gene encodes CDR1 MNHEY and CDR2 SMNVEV (reference sequence). This CDR3 spans 15 amino acids. General study points: Just a handful of people given AZD1222 tested seropositive at baseline. Females outnumbered males among donors, who were mostly white British; clonal diversity was possibly underestimated. Spike-specific TCRs gained breadth and depth after people received two AZD1222 doses. Reportedly, nearly half the spike-specific TCRs target unmutated variant regions.

The clonotype comes from an adult who received the AZD1222 COVID-19 vaccine. The sequences come from peripheral blood, collected 28 days after the second AZD1222 dose. This chain links TRBV27 with TRBJ1-4; no firm D call. The CDR3 reads CASSPLSANNEKLFF. The CDR3 DNA reads TGTGCCAGCAGTCCCCTGTCAGCGAATAATGAAAAACTGTTTTTT.